The clone carrying this T cell receptor beta chain was detected many times. This sample is part of a study of patients and donors after allogeneic stem cell transplantation. Trimming took 6 bases from V and 7 from J; bases not matched to a gene: 11. The CDR3 length is 15 residues. TCRdb recomputed calls from the RT-PCR reads with MiXCR, one row per CDR3 protein. The sample holds 150,000 to 250,000 distinct CDR3 sequences, approximately 41% seen once. This rearrangement joins TRBV12-3 or TRBV12-4 to TRBJ1-4; TRBD1 agrees at 7 bases. Sequences were obtained from blood, either unsorted or a sorted T cell fraction (not recorded which). The receptor was derived from a human donor who was either an allogeneic HSCT recipient or a stem cell or donor lymphocyte infusion donor (not recorded which). It is not recorded whose cells these are; they may come from a transplant donor. CDR3 sequence (DNA): TGTGCCAGCAGCCACGACAGGGTCAGCGGTGAAAAACTGTTTTTT. As protein: CASSHDRVSGEKLFF.